This T cell receptor (beta chain) was obtained from a study of cytomegalovirus exposure and HLA in healthy donors. Study-level points and caveats: A later analysis reportedly identified an Asian-associated ancestry cluster as carrying fewer N-insertions than the roughly 700-donor mean. Most sequenced TCRs were rare (though some public TCRs occurred in many donors).

60 Vbeta and 13 Jbeta primers were used in PCR. Here immunoSEQ multiplex PCR was the method, and the copy in TCRdb shows in-frame clones only, minus some. The table includes about 140,000 clones, roughly two thirds detected once. With regard to this clone: Its antigen remains unidentified.

Sequencing used PBMCs. The receptor was derived from a human donor in good health.

Here the CDR3 reads CASSDWDTSYEQYF. CDR3 nucleotide sequence: TGTGCCAGCAGTGACTGGGACACCTCCTACGAGCAGTACTTC. The J gene is TRBJ2-7, the V gene TRBV6-4; D is perhaps TRBD1 (6 bases). There are 14 residues in the CDR3. Germline V gene sequence: CDR1 MRHNA, CDR2 SNTAGT. V was cut by 1 base and J by 0 bases, with 7 bases left in between.